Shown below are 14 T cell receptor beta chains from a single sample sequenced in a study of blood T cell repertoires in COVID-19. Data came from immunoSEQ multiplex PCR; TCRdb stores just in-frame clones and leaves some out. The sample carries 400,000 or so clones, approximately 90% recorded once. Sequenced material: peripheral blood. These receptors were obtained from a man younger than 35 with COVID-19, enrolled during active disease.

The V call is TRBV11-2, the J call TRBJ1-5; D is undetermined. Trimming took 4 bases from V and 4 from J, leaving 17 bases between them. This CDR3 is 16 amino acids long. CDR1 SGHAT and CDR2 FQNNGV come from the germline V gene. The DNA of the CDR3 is TGTGCCAGCAGCTCTGACTCGACACGGGGAAATCAGCCCCAGCATTTT. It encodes CASSSDSTRGNQPQHF.

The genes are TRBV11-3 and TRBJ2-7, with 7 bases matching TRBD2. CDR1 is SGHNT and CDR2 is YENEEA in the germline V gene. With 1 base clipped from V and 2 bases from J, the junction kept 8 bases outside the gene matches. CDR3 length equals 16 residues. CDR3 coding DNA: TGTGCCAGCAGCTTAGCAAGCGGGGTTGGGGCCTACGAGCAGTACTTC. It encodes CASSLASGVGAYEQYF.

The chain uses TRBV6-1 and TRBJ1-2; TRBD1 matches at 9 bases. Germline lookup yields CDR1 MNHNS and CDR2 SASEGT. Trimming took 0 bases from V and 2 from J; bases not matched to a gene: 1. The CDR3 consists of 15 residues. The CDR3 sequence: CASSEAGTGNYGYTF. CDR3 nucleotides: TGTGCCAGCAGTGAAGCGGGGACAGGGAACTATGGCTACACCTTC.

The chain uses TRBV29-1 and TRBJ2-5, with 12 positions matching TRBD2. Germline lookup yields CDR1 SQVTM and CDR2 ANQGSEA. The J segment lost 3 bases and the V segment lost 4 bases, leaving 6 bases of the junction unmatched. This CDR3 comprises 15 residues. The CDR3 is CSVAPSGRDKETQYF. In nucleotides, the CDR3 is TGCAGCGTTGCCCCTAGCGGGAGGGACAAAGAGACCCAGTACTTC.

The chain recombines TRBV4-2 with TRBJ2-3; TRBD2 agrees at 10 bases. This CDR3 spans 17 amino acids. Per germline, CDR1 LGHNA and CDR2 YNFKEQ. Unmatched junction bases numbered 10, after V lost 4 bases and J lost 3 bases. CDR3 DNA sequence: TGTGCCAGCAGCCTCTTCTTAGCGGGGGGCGGTACAGATACGCAGTATTTT. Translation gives CASSLFLAGGGTDTQYF.

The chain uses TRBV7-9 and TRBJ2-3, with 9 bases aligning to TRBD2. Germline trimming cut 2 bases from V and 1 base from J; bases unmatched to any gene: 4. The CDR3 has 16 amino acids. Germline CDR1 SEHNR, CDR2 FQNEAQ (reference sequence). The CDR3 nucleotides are TGTGCCAGCAGCTTACAGCGGACTAGCGGCACAGATACGCAGTATTTT. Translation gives CASSLQRTSGTDTQYF. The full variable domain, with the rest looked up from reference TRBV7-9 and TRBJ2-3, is DTGVSQNPRHKITKRGQNVTFRCDPISEHNRLYWYRQTLGQGPEFLTYFQNEAQLEKSRLLSDRFSAERPKGSFSTLEIQRTEQGDSAMYLCASSLQRTSGTDTQYFGPGTRLTVL.

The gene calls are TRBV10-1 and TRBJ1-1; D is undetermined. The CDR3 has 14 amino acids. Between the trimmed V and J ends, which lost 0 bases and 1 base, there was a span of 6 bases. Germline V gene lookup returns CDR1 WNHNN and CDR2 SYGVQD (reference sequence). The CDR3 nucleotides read TGCGCCAGCAGTGAGTCGGCAGGGAACACTGAAGCTTTCTTT. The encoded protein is CASSESAGNTEAFF.

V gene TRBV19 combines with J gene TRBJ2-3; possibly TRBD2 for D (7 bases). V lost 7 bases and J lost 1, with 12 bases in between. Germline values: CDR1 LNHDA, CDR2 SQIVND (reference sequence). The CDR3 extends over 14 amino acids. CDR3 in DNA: TGTGCCAGTATGGAAGGGGGGGGCACAGATACGCAGTATTTT. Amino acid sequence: CASMEGGGTDTQYF.

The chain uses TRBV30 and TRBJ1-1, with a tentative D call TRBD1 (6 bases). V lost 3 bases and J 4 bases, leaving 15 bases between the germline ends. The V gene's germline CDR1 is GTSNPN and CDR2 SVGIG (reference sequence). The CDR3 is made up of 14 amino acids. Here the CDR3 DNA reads TGTGCCTGGAGCGCGGACAGTGGAGTCACTGAAGCTTTCTTT. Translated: CAWSADSGVTEAFF.

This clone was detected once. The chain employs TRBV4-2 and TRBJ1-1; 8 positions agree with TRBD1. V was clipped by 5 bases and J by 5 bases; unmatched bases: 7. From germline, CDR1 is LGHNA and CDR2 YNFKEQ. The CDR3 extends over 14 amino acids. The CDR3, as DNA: TGTGCCAGCAGCACCGGACAGGGCTGGACTGAAGCTTTCTTT. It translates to CASSTGQGWTEAFF.

The CDR3 is CASSAGYNSPLHF. The CDR3 nucleotides are TGTGCCAGCAGTGCGGGGTATAATTCACCCCTCCACTTT. The V gene is TRBV2, the J gene TRBJ1-6; D remains ambiguous. In germline, CDR1 is SNHLY, CDR2 FYNNEI. The CDR3 loop spans 13 amino acids. Trimming removed 4 bases from V and 4 bases from J, with 5 bases in between.

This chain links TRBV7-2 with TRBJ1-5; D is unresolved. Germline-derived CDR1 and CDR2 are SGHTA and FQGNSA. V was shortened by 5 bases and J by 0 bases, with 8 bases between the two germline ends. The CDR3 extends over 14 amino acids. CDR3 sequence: CASSLYYSNQPQHF. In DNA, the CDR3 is TGTGCCAGCAGCCTATATTATAGCAATCAGCCCCAGCATTTT.

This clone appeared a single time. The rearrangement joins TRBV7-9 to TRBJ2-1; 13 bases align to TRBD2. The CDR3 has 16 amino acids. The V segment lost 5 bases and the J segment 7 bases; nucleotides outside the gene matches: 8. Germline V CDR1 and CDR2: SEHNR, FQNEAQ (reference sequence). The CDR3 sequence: CASSPRTSGGPNEQFF. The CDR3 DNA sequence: TGTGCCAGCAGCCCCCGGACTAGCGGGGGACCAAATGAGCAGTTCTTC. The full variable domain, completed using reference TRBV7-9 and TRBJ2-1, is DTGVSQNPRHKITKRGQNVTFRCDPISEHNRLYWYRQTLGQGPEFLTYFQNEAQLEKSRLLSDRFSAERPKGSFSTLEIQRTEQGDSAMYLCASSPRTSGGPNEQFFGPGTRLTVL.

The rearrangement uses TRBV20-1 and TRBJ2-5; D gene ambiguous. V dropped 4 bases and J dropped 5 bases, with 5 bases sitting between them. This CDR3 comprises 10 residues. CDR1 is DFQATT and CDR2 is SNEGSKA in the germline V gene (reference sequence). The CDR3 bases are TGCAGTGCTACCAGGGAGACCCAGTACTTC. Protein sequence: CSATRETQYF.